This T cell receptor (beta chain) originates from a study of T-cell memory formation after mild COVID-19 (dated by TCRdb to the early 2020s). In the study overall: TCR sequence clusters from the two donors were found to be largely donor specific. In two donors, T-cell clones that expanded and contracted after mild COVID-19 were followed by sequencing TCRalpha and TCRbeta repertoires longitudinally. The cohort was made up of two young adult volunteers, one female and one male, who were previously healthy. Findings and caveats that apply to the study as a whole: Some responding clones were detected in pre-infection memory, which suggested that pre-existing cross-reactive memory T cells had joined the SARS-CoV-2 response. Contracting CD4+ clones turned up mainly in the CM and EM memory subsets, whereas EMRA was where CD8+ clones were enriched. SARS-CoV-2 specificity of the second-wave clones peaking on day 37 was not confirmed. The study covered only a couple of mild cases, and larger cohorts including severe cases with pre-infection samples were considered necessary. Clones contracting from day 15 to 85 had balanced CD4/CD8 phenotypes, while a second wave expanding from day 15 to 37 was biased towards CD4+.

For sequencing, an Illumina NovaSeq 6000 was employed. TCRalpha and TCRbeta cDNA libraries were built by 5'RACE with constant-segment primers, adding sample barcodes and unique molecular identifiers. Trizol reagent was used to extract RNA from every sample. Amplification of the libraries took two PCR steps, and the second step added a second sample barcode plus Illumina TruSeq adapters. Sequencing of the libraries was done on an Illumina NovaSeq, producing 2 x 150 bp paired-end reads. The authors' pipeline ran thus. The reads were demultiplexed and collapsed into UMI-guided consensus sequences using migec v1.2.7. Using mixcr v2.1.11, UMI consensuses were aligned to TRA and TRB V and J templates and then assembled into clonotypes. A clonotype was counted as expanded or contracted only if both edgeR and NoisET called the change significant, with noise models trained on biological replicates. For edgeR calls, the cutoffs were a false discovery rate-adjusted p below 0.01 and a log2 fold-change threshold of 1. As an exploratory analysis of dynamics, PCA with hierarchical clustering was applied to max-normalized trajectories of the 1000 most abundant clonotypes. The CD4 or CD8 phenotype of responding clones was assigned using the separately sequenced CD4+ and CD8+ repertoires. TCRdb reanalyzed the raw reads on its own, using fastp at Q25 for trimming and MiXCR for clone calling, and kept in-frame beta chains. Rows are combined by CDR3 protein, so each entry shows the most common genes and DNA. Clone size and V and J calls follow TCRdb, not the original study. The table for this sample lists around 90,000 distinct CDR3 sequences; roughly 16% of them were counted only once. Clones ranked in the top ten supply under 45% of the sample.

CDR1 MNHNS and CDR2 SASEGT were looked up in the germline V gene. From the cysteine through the phenylalanine, the CDR3 covers 14 amino acids. The entry retains the CDR3 DNA only, 42 bases that are in frame from base 1. V and J are truncated by 4 bases and 2 bases respectively, leaving an intervening sequence of 12 bases. Concerning this clonotype: There is no known antigen for this receptor. Per-base quality was not reported, and no clone a single base away is much larger than it.

Ficoll-Paque density gradient centrifugation was used to isolate PBMCs. The receptor's source is a man between 18 and 29 years old who had mild COVID-19 (a few samples of this study predate the infection). The sample titles of this study are shuffled in the database, so cell type and time point are left out; the donor was told from shared clones. The rearranged chain carries TRBV6-1 and TRBJ2-7; no D gene can be assigned with confidence. Source material: PBMCs or a T cell subset sorted from them (not recorded which). The DNA reads as follows: TGTGCCAGCAGTGCATGGAGTATAACCTACGAGCAGTACTTC. Translated, it gives CASSAWSITYEQYF.